One TCR beta chain is described in this entry. The antigen remains unidentified. Priming with a constant-region primer yielded TCR beta cDNA from about 450 ng total RNA. Three nested multiplex PCR rounds, a slightly modified ARM-PCR method, built the TCR beta libraries. Researchers ran the first two PCR rounds for roughly 11 cycles each with TRBV1-TRBV30 forward primers and a C-beta reverse primer. MiXCR, run by TCRdb on the multiplex PCR reads, gives a single entry per CDR3 protein. The sample consists of under 200,000 distinct CDR3 sequences, 85% of them appearing once. This entry is derived from a study of tumor-infiltrating lymphocytes in primary liver carcinoma. The study co-extracted DNA and RNA from roughly 20-30 mg of unsorted bulk tissue. Study findings and constraints: Tumor-adjacent and tumor-blood pairs shared a smaller degree of overlap than tumor region pairs. Against blood, tumors held a significantly higher top-250-clone fraction (p = 0.039).

CDR3 length: 16 residues. CDR1 SQVTM and CDR2 ANQGSEA come from the germline V gene. Source material: tumor tissue from primary liver carcinoma. This TCR derives from a man aged 40-49 years with primary liver carcinoma and hepatitis B virus infection. V usage is TRBV29-1 and J usage is TRBJ2-3, with D unclear. Judging by the DNA end, TRBJ1-5 fits better; the J call may be wrong. DNA for the CDR3: TGCAGCGTCGCTGGAGTGCACGGACGTAACACAGATACGCAGCATTTT. Translation: CSVAGVHGRNTDTQHF.